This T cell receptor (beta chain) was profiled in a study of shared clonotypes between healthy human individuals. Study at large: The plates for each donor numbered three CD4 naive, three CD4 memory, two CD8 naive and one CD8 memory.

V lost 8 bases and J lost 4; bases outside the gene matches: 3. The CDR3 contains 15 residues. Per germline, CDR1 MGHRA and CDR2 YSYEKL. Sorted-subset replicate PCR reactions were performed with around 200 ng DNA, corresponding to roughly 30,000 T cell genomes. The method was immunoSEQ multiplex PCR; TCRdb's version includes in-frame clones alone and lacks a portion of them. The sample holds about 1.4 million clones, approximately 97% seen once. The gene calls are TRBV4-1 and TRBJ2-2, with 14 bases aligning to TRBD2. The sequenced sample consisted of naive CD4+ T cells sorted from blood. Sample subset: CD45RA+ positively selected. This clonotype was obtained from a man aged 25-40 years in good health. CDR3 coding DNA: TGCGCCAGCCACGGGACTAGCGGGAGCACCGGGGAGCTGTTTTTT. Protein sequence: CASHGTSGSTGELFF.